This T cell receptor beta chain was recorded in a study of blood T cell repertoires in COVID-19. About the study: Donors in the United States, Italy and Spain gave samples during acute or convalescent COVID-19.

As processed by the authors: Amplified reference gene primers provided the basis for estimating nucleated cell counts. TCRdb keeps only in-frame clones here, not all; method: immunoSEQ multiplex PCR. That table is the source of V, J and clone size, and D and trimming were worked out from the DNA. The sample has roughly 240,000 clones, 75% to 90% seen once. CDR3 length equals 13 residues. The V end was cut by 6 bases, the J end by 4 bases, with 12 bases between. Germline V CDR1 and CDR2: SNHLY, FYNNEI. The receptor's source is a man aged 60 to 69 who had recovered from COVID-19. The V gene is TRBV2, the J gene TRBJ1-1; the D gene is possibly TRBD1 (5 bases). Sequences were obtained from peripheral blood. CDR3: CASSLRVSTEAFF. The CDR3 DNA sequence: TGTGCCAGCAGCCTCAGGGTTAGCACTGAAGCTTTCTTT.